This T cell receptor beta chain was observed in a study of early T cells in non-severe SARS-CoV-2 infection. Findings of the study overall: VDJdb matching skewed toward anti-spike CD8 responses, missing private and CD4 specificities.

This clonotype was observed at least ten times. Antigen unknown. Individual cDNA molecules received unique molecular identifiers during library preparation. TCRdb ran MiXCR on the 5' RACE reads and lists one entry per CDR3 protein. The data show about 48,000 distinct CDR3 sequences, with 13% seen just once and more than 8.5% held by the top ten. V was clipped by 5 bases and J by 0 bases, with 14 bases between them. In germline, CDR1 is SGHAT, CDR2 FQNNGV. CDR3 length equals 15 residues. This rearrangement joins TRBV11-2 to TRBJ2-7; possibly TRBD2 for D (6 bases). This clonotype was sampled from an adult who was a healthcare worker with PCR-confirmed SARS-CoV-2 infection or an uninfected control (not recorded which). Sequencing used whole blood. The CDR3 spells CASSPRAGSSYEQYF. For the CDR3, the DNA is TGTGCCAGCAGCCCCCGGGCGGGGAGCTCCTACGAGCAGTACTTC. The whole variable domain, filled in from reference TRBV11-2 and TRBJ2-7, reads EAGVAQSPRYKIIEKRQSVAFWCNPISGHATLYWYQQILGQGPKLLIQFQNNGVVDDSQLPKDRFSAERLKGVDSTLKIQPAKLEDSAVYLCASSPRAGSSYEQYFGPGTRLTVT.